The next 5 T cell receptor beta chains were all read from a single sample in a study of CD8+CD57+ T cells in acquired aplastic anemia. Template material for TCR beta VDJ and CDR3 profiling consisted of genomic DNA. TCRdb ran MiXCR on the reads and lists one entry per CDR3 protein. The data contain 250,000 to 300,000 distinct CDR3 sequences, approximately 58% of them singletons. CD8+CD57+ cell expansion, shown by flow cytometry, had occurred in the patients selected for sequencing. Sequencing was done on a sample of sorted CD4+, CD8+, or CD8+CD57+ T cells (not recorded which) from PBMCs. These receptors all come from a human donor with aplastic anemia.

The V call is TRBV7-9, the J call TRBJ2-7; the D is unclear. The germline V and J ends were trimmed by 1 base and 0 bases, with 7 bases remaining between them. There are 14 residues in the CDR3. CDR1 is SEHNR and CDR2 is FQNEAQ in the germline V gene (reference sequence). CDR3 nucleotides: TGTGCCAGCAGCTTAGGGCTAGACTCCTACGAGCAGTACTTC. This encodes CASSLGLDSYEQYF.

This clonotype was seen only once. V gene TRBV11-2 combines with J gene TRBJ2-7; D is unclear. This CDR3 contains 14 residues. V lost 5 bases and J 0 bases, leaving 11 bases between the germline ends. Looked up from germline, CDR1 is SGHAT and CDR2 is FQNNGV. The CDR3 spells CASSVVPSSYEQYF. In DNA, the CDR3 is TGTGCCAGCAGCGTAGTCCCCTCCTCCTACGAGCAGTACTTC.

This chain connects TRBV6-1 to TRBJ1-6, with D possibly being TRBD1 (6 bases). The CDR3 covers 15 residues. The germline gives CDR1 MNHNS, CDR2 SASEGT. With 7 bases removed from V and 7 bases from J, the gap between germline ends came to 17 bases. In nucleotides, the CDR3 is TGTGCCAGCACCCCGAAGGGGGAACAAAATTCACCCCTCCACTTT. It specifies CASTPKGEQNSPLHF.

Worth noting for this clonotype: Germline is not matched at one junction end, which may reflect a read error. This chain connects TRBV5-1 to TRBJ2-5; D is possibly TRBD2 (5 bases). The germline V gene has CDR1 SGHRS and CDR2 YFSETQ. The CDR3 contains 15 residues. CDR3 region: CASSLARQLGETRYF. DNA for the CDR3: TGCGCCAGCAGCTTGGCTCGCCAGCTGGGAGAGACCCGGTACTTC.

The rearrangement joins TRBV7-6 to TRBJ2-7, with D maybe TRBD1 (6 bases). The CDR3 runs to 13 residues. V lost 5 bases and J lost 2, with 10 bases in between. The germline gives CDR1 SGHVS, CDR2 FNYEAQ. The DNA of the CDR3 is TGTGCCAGCAGCACGGACAGACCCTACGAGCAGTACTTC. Translating gives CASSTDRPYEQYF.